This record covers a single TCR beta chain. Each cell subset's genomic DNA was divided evenly among several immunoSEQ plates. Original processing notes: ImmunoSEQ yielded junction-only sequences lacking quality scores, so filtering differed. Generated by immunoSEQ multiplex PCR, the TCRdb table keeps only in-frame clones and is missing some. V, J and clone size reflect that table, while D and trimming were determined from the DNA. The table has 95,000 to 120,000 clones, roughly two thirds seen once. This sample was included in a study of shared clonotypes between healthy human individuals. The receptor was isolated from a woman aged 25 to 39 in good health. Sequencing was done on a sample of memory CD8+ T cells sorted from blood. Documented subset: CD45RO+ cells pooled with CCR7-negative TemRA cells.

The chain's CDR3 is CASSSGYRGEGEAFF. CDR3 nucleotides: TGTGCCAGCAGCTCGGGATACAGGGGGGAGGGTGAAGCTTTCTTT. The J gene is TRBJ1-1, the V gene TRBV11-2, with 8 bases matching TRBD1. V dropped 4 bases and J dropped 7; count of bases not matched to a gene: 11. Looked up from germline, CDR1 is SGHAT and CDR2 is FQNNGV. The CDR3 loop spans 15 amino acids.